This TCR beta chain was retrieved from a study of blood T cells in healthy people across ages. Background on the study: When template switching was applied, about one barcoded beta molecule was captured per two T cells.

This clonotype turned up a few times. The target antigen is unknown. This CDR3 has 16 amino acids. Germline V gives CDR1 MNHEY, CDR2 SVGEGT. Trimming took 3 bases from V and 4 from J; bases not matched to a gene: 4. Then a second PCR, running roughly 7 to 11 cycles, was carried out with a sample-barcoded 5' primer and a J-beta primer mix. TCRdb redid the calling of the 5' RACE reads with MiXCR, one entry per CDR3 protein. The sample lists hundreds of thousands of distinct CDR3 sequences, about 43% occurring once. Whole-study findings and limits: It was held that diversity estimates obtained from one million T cells represented underestimates. Not knowing donor CMV status may have confounded expanded clonotype changes. With age, beta diversity per million T cells declined roughly linearly, significantly by 40.

The clonotype comes from a man at least 80 years old in good health. The sample was blood. V gene TRBV6-2 or TRBV6-3 combines with J gene TRBJ2-3; 13 bases fit TRBD2. DNA for the CDR3: TGTGCCAGCAGTTATGGGACTAGCGGGGTCTCAGATACGCAGTATTTT. It codes for CASSYGTSGVSDTQYF.